The 17 T cell receptor beta chains reported below all come from one sample, sequenced in a study of T cell responses to AZD1222 COVID-19 vaccine. The data were produced by immunoSEQ multiplex PCR, yet TCRdb's version contains in-frame clones alone and is incomplete. The data contain 200,000 or so clones, 85% to 95% of them singletons. The sequenced sample was peripheral blood, obtained on day 0 of AZD1222 vaccination. These TCRs come from an adult in good health.

CDR3 residues: CASTQAPPSFSDEQFF. The CDR3 DNA follows: TGTGCCAGCACCCAGGCACCGCCGAGCTTTTCGGATGAGCAGTTCTTC. This chain joins TRBV28 and TRBJ2-1; D gene ambiguous. Germline values: CDR1 MDHEN, CDR2 SYDVKM. CDR3 length equals 16 residues. Between the trimmed V and J ends, which lost 7 bases and 8 bases, there was a span of 24 bases.

This clone showed up just once. The chain is built from TRBV7-6 and TRBJ2-1; maybe TRBD2 (5 bases). Trimming pared 4 bases from V and 0 bases from J, leaving 13 bases between. The CDR3 runs 16 residues. CDR1 is SGHVS and CDR2 is FNYEAQ in the germline V gene. The CDR3 is CASSSRGLSSYNEQFF. CDR3 DNA sequence: TGTGCCAGCAGCTCCCGAGGACTGAGCTCCTACAATGAGCAGTTCTTC. Complete variable domain (other parts from reference TRBV7-6 and TRBJ2-1): GAGVSQSPRYKVTKRGQDVALRCDPISGHVSLYWYRQALGQGPEFLTYFNYEAQQDKSGLPNDRFSAERPEGSISTLTIQRTEQRDSAMYRCASSSRGLSSYNEQFFGPGTRLTVL.

V usage is TRBV7-9 and J usage is TRBJ1-4; possibly TRBD1 for D (5 bases). Germline V lookup: CDR1 SEHNR, CDR2 FQNEAQ (reference sequence). The V end lost 5 bases, the J end lost 7 bases, and 14 bases lay between the germline ends. This CDR3 has 14 amino acids. CDR3 sequence reads: CASSPQGLGEKLFF. The CDR3 DNA is TGTGCCAGCAGCCCTCAGGGTCTGGGTGAAAAACTGTTTTTT.

V and J are TRBV19 and TRBJ1-3; D is undetermined. The CDR3 covers 15 residues. With 3 bases removed from V and 3 bases from J, the gap between germline ends came to 12 bases. Germline V gene data show CDR1 as LNHDA and CDR2 as SQIVND (reference sequence). This chain's CDR3 is CASSMSASGGNTIYF. The CDR3 DNA follows: TGTGCCAGTAGTATGTCCGCTTCAGGTGGAAACACCATATATTTT.

This chain joins TRBV20-1 and TRBJ1-4; D gene ambiguous. This CDR3 region has 13 residues. CDR1 DFQATT and CDR2 SNEGSKA come from the germline V gene (reference sequence). With 3 bases removed from V and 8 bases from J, the gap between germline ends came to 13 bases. CDR3 sequence: CSASAGRREKLFF. CDR3 in DNA: TGCAGTGCTAGTGCGGGGAGGCGGGAAAAACTGTTTTTT.

The chain carries TRBV5-1 and TRBJ2-7; D is perhaps TRBD1 (6 bases). CDR3 length equals 16 residues. The germline V gene has CDR1 SGHRS and CDR2 YFSETQ. Trimming removed 0 bases from V and 4 bases from J, with 17 bases in between. Here the CDR3 DNA reads TGCGCCAGCAGCTTGGGATGGGGGCGACAGCGGTACGAGCAGTACTTC. Its protein product is CASSLGWGRQRYEQYF.

The DNA for the CDR3 is TGCAGTGCCGACCCCCGGTGGCTGGACGTC. Protein product: CSADPRWLDV. The gene calls are TRBV20-1 and TRBJ2-7; D is undetermined. Germline CDR1 reads DFQATT; CDR2 reads SNEGSKA (reference sequence). The CDR3 sequence is 10 residues long.

This chain connects TRBV18 to TRBJ2-7; TRBD1 matches 8 bases. Trimming took 3 bases from V and 6 from J; bases not matched to a gene: 7. The CDR3 totals 14 residues. Germline lookup yields CDR1 KGHSH and CDR2 LQKENI. The CDR3 DNA sequence: TGTGCCAGCTCACCGGACAGGGTGCCCTCCGAGCAGTACTTC. It yields the protein CASSPDRVPSEQYF.

V gene TRBV4-1 combines with J gene TRBJ2-4; D may match TRBD1 or TRBD2 (5 bases each). The CDR3 has 19 amino acids. Germline CDR1 reads MGHRA; CDR2 reads YSYEKL. The V gene lost 1 base and the J gene lost 0 bases, with 19 bases spanning the gap. CDR3 in DNA: TGCGCCAGCAGCCAAGTTGGGACCACGAAACTAGTAGCCAAAAACATTCAGTACTTC. This sequence encodes CASSQVGTTKLVAKNIQYF.

For this clone: One end of the junction is discordant with germline, which a read error may explain. The V call is TRBV3-1 (or the pseudogene TRBV3-2), the J call TRBJ2-7; the D gene is possibly TRBD2 (6 bases). This CDR3 spans 15 amino acids. CDR1 is LGHDT and CDR2 is YNNKEL in the germline V gene (reference sequence). The CDR3 protein is CASSQDYGRSSEQYF. The CDR3 DNA reads as TGTGCCAGCAGCCAAGATTACGGGAGATCCTCCGAGCAGTACTTC.

The rearrangement links TRBV28 to TRBJ2-3; 8 bases are shared with TRBD2. From germline, CDR1 is MDHEN and CDR2 SYDVKM. V shed 5 bases, J shed 1 base, and the junction held 5 bases outside the gene matches. The CDR3 consists of 15 residues. This chain's CDR3 is CASSGGGPGTDTQYF. As DNA, the CDR3 is TGTGCCAGCAGTGGCGGGGGGCCGGGCACAGATACGCAGTATTTT.

The chain employs TRBV6-5 and TRBJ1-2; 7 bases are shared with TRBD1. Germline loops: CDR1 MNHEY, CDR2 SVGAGI. CDR3 length: 14 residues. V lost 6 bases and J lost 6; bases outside the gene matches: 10. The CDR3 here is CASRDTDRADGYTF. The DNA of the CDR3 is TGTGCCAGCAGAGATACAGACAGGGCCGATGGCTACACCTTC.

This chain uses TRBV11-2 with TRBJ2-1; 10 bases line up with TRBD2. With 5 bases clipped from V and 0 bases from J, the junction kept 1 base outside the gene matches. Germline CDR1 and CDR2: SGHAT and FQNNGV. This CDR3 is 15 amino acids long. The CDR3 DNA is TGTGCCAGCAGCACTAGCGGGGACTCCTACAATGAGCAGTTCTTC. It translates to CASSTSGDSYNEQFF.

The CDR3 loop is CASSVGGELFF. As DNA, the CDR3 is TGTGCCAGCAGCGTTGGCGGGGAGCTGTTTTTT. The chain joins TRBV9 to TRBJ2-2; D not resolved. The CDR3 is 11 amino acids. Germline loops: CDR1 SGDLS, CDR2 YYNGEE. V was pared by 2 bases and J by 7 bases, with 3 bases between.

This sequence joins TRBV30 and TRBJ1-6; D unclear. V was clipped by 2 bases and J by 5 bases, with 1 base between them. This CDR3 is 11 amino acids long. Looked up from germline, CDR1 is GTSNPN and CDR2 is SVGIG (reference sequence). CDR3 protein: CAWSNNSPLHF. In nucleotides, the CDR3 is TGTGCCTGGAGTAATAATTCACCCCTCCACTTT.

The gene calls are TRBV18 and TRBJ1-1; 11 nucleotides agree with TRBD1. The trim removed 2 bases at V and 4 bases at J, leaving 6 bases unmatched. This CDR3 region has 16 residues. CDR1 is KGHSH, CDR2 LQKENI, per germline. The CDR3 protein is CASSPGTGGAGTEAFF. The CDR3 DNA sequence: TGTGCCAGCTCACCAGGGACAGGGGGGGCTGGCACTGAAGCTTTCTTT.

V gene TRBV12-3 or TRBV12-4 combines with J gene TRBJ1-1; D is ambiguous. V was pared by 7 bases and J by 4 bases, with 10 bases between. CDR3 length equals 12 residues. CDR3 nucleotide sequence: TGTGCCAGCACCTCGCCTCGCACTGAAGCTTTCTTT. Translation: CASTSPRTEAFF.